This T cell receptor (beta chain) was retrieved from a study of T cells in Graves' hyperthyroidism and ophthalmopathy. RNA transcripts yielded amplified TCR beta CDR3 regions. A set of HTBI primers served as the primers for a first-round RT-PCR of the TCR CDR3. TCRdb ran MiXCR on the multiplex PCR reads and lists one entry per CDR3 protein. The sample records around 340,000 distinct CDR3 sequences, around a sixth being singletons. CDR1 and CDR2 from the germline V gene are MNHEY and SVGAGI. CDR3 length: 14 residues. V was trimmed by 6 bases and J by 7 bases, leaving 15 bases between them. The specimen was blood. The chain employs TRBV6-5 and TRBJ2-2; D possibly uses TRBD1 or TRBD2 (5 bases each). The origin of this receptor is a woman aged 50 to 60 with Graves' hyperthyroidism. CDR3 sequence reads: CASSSTRGIGELFF. CDR3 nucleotides: TGTGCCAGCAGCTCTACTAGGGGCATCGGGGAGCTGTTTTTT.